The 2 T cell receptor beta chains given below trace back to one sample, sequenced in a study of blood T cell repertoires in COVID-19. Repertoires were generated with immunoSEQ multiplex PCR, while TCRdb's copy carries only in-frame clones and drops some. Found here are 40,000 or so clones, 80% to 90% of them singletons; the top ten hold 7.5% to 9.5%. The sequencing input was peripheral blood. The receptors here all came from a man in his sixties with active COVID-19.

The V and J genes are TRBV7-2 and TRBJ1-6; D is possibly TRBD1 (5 bases). V lost 0 bases to trimming and J lost 7 bases, with 13 bases between them. The CDR3 totals 16 residues. CDR1 and CDR2 from the germline V gene are SGHTA and FQGNSA. CDR3 in DNA: TGTGCCAGCAGCTTAGCGCTAAGGGGAGGAAATTCACCCCTCCACTTT. It encodes CASSLALRGGNSPLHF.

This clone was seen just once. J is TRBJ2-7 and V is TRBV3-1 (or the pseudogene TRBV3-2), with 10 bases fitting TRBD2. Germline CDR1 is LGHDT and CDR2 is YNNKEL (reference sequence). V was pared by 2 bases and J by 3 bases, with 7 bases of the junction left unmatched. The CDR3 is 16 residues long. Written as DNA, the CDR3 is TGTGCCAGCAGCCAACCGCTAGCGGGAGACCTCTACGAGCAGTACTTC. Translating gives CASSQPLAGDLYEQYF.